Following are 31 T cell receptor beta chains from one sample sequenced in a study of identical twins. TCRdb recomputed calls from the 5' RACE reads with MiXCR, one row per CDR3 protein. The data contain around 230,000 distinct CDR3 sequences, around 10% of them singletons. The specimen sequenced was memory (CD45RO+) T cells sorted from blood. These receptors all come from a woman aged 18 to 35 in good health.

This chain connects TRBV20-1 to TRBJ2-1; D perhaps matches TRBD2 (5 bases). Germline V gives CDR1 DFQATT, CDR2 SNEGSKA (reference sequence). Deletions cut 6 bases from V and 4 bases from J, with 16 bases between. The CDR3 contains 14 residues. The CDR3 DNA is TGCAGTGCCACCCGGGCAGGACTTTACAATGAGCAGTTCTTC. Translation gives CSATRAGLYNEQFF.

In this sample, this clonotype turned up a few times. V usage is TRBV9 and J usage is TRBJ2-2, with 7 bases identical to TRBD2. V was clipped by 5 bases and J by 6 bases; unmatched bases: 1. This CDR3 contains 12 residues. CDR1 and CDR2 (germline): SGDLS, YYNGEE. CDR3 residues: CASRTSPGELFF. The CDR3, as DNA: TGTGCCAGCAGGACTAGCCCCGGGGAGCTGTTTTTT.

This clonotype was seen a handful of times. The chain recombines TRBV19 with TRBJ2-5; the D gene is possibly TRBD2 (5 bases). The CDR3 is 13 amino acids. With 6 bases removed from V and 5 bases from J, the gap between germline ends came to 13 bases. Germline V lookup: CDR1 LNHDA, CDR2 SQIVND (reference sequence). The DNA of the CDR3 is TGTGCCAGTAGCCCACGGGGTAGGGAGACCCAGTACTTC. The encoded protein is CASSPRGRETQYF.

The J gene is TRBJ2-7, the V gene TRBV20-1; D is uncertain. The CDR3 is made up of 11 amino acids. Trimming removed 1 base at V and 5 bases at J, with 6 bases between. Germline V gene lookup returns CDR1 DFQATT and CDR2 SNEGSKA (reference sequence). DNA for the CDR3: TGCAGTGCTAGAGTCGAACACGAGCAGTACTTC. As protein: CSARVEHEQYF.

The chain recombines TRBV6-1 with TRBJ1-4, with a possible D match to TRBD1 (5 bases). Germline CDR1 is MNHNS and CDR2 is SASEGT. V shed 7 bases and J shed 0 bases, with 9 bases lying between them. The CDR3 runs to 14 residues. In nucleotides, the CDR3 is TGTGCCAGCAACACGGGGGCAACTAATGAAAAACTGTTTTTT. Its translation: CASNTGATNEKLFF.

This clonotype was counted between two and nine times. CDR3 amino acids: CSARPPSKGGDTQYF. The CDR3 bases are TGCAGTGCTCGGCCCCCTAGTAAAGGGGGAGATACGCAGTATTTT. This chain joins TRBV20-1 and TRBJ2-3; tentative D call: TRBD1 (6 bases). Germline-derived CDR1 and CDR2 are DFQATT and SNEGSKA (reference sequence). With 5 bases removed from V and 5 bases from J, the gap between germline ends came to 20 bases. The CDR3 consists of 15 residues.

The rearrangement uses TRBV7-3 and TRBJ2-7; no definite D call. Germline CDR1 SGHTA, CDR2 FQGTGA. The CDR3 covers 14 residues. V was cut by 3 bases and J by 2 bases, with 11 bases left in between. The DNA for the CDR3 is TGTGCCAGCAGCTTCCACGCGGTCCCCTACGAGCAGTACTTC. Its translation: CASSFHAVPYEQYF.

This clonotype has more than one count but fewer than ten. The chain combines TRBV6-5 with TRBJ1-2, with D unresolved. The CDR3 extends over 13 amino acids. Trimming cost V 2 bases and J 4 bases, with 8 bases left between them. The germline CDR1 and CDR2 sequences are MNHEY and SVGAGI. The CDR3, as DNA: TGTGCCAGCAGTTACGGCAGTCGCTATGGCTACACCTTC. Protein: CASSYGSRYGYTF.

The chain joins TRBV29-1 to TRBJ2-1; 7 bases match TRBD1. This CDR3 is built from 14 residues. The germline V gene has CDR1 SQVTM and CDR2 ANQGSEA. The V and J ends lost 4 bases and 4 bases, in that order; junction bases with no gene match: 7. CDR3 in amino acids: CSVGTGPGYNEQFF. The CDR3 coding sequence is TGCAGCGTTGGGACAGGCCCTGGGTACAATGAGCAGTTCTTC.

Only a few counts were recorded for this clonotype. This sequence joins TRBV7-3 and TRBJ2-5, with no clear D. Germline CDR1 is SGHTA and CDR2 is FQGTGA. The CDR3 contains 15 residues. Trimming left V 5 bases short and J 1 base short, with 14 bases between. CDR3 sequence reads: CASSPLGESQETQYF. The CDR3 DNA sequence: TGTGCCAGCAGCCCTCTTGGGGAAAGCCAAGAGACCCAGTACTTC. Using reference TRBV7-3 and TRBJ2-5 for the parts outside the CDR3, the full variable domain is GAGVSQTPSNKVTEKGKYVELRCDPISGHTALYWYRQSLGQGPEFLIYFQGTGAADDSGLPNDRFFAVRPEGSVSTLKIQRTERGDSAVYLCASSPLGESQETQYFGPGTRLLVL.

This clonotype was seen a few times. A junction boundary mismatches the germline segment, possibly from a read error. The chain recombines TRBV5-1 with TRBJ1-1; 8 bases align to TRBD1. The germline V gene has CDR1 SGHRS and CDR2 YFSETQ. This CDR3 has 14 residues. The CDR3 nucleotides are TGCGCCAGCCGGCAGGGGGCAGGGAGCACTGAAGCCTTCTTT. It specifies CASRQGAGSTEAFF.

The chain uses TRBV5-1 and TRBJ2-5; D remains ambiguous. Between the trimmed V and J ends, which lost 0 bases and 4 bases, there was a span of 13 bases. The CDR3 has 15 amino acids. Looked up from germline, CDR1 is SGHRS and CDR2 is YFSETQ. The CDR3 nucleotides read TGCGCCAGCAGCTTGGCTCCACAAAATTTAGAGACCCAGTACTTC. As protein: CASSLAPQNLETQYF.

The chain recombines TRBV20-1 with TRBJ2-7, with D perhaps TRBD2 (6 bases). The CDR3 has 13 residues. Looked up from germline, CDR1 is DFQATT and CDR2 is SNEGSKA (reference sequence). Trimming shortened V by 6 bases and J by 5 bases, and 17 bases separated the two germline ends. The CDR3 is CSATDGTPNEQYF. For the CDR3, the DNA is TGCAGTGCAACCGACGGGACTCCAAACGAGCAGTACTTC.

In this sample, this clonotype is large. The chain is built from TRBV4-3 and TRBJ1-2; 7 bases match TRBD1. The CDR3 loop spans 16 amino acids. V was clipped by 6 bases and J by 1 base; unmatched bases: 11. Germline lookup yields CDR1 LGHNA and CDR2 YSLEER. CDR3 residues: CASSPNDRALNYGYTF. The CDR3 DNA reads TGCGCCAGCAGTCCCAACGACAGGGCGCTTAACTATGGCTACACCTTC.

The chain links TRBV10-2 to TRBJ2-7; D remains unclear. Germline-derived CDR1 and CDR2 are WSHSY and SAAADI. The CDR3 sequence is 11 residues long. Trimming took 4 bases from V and 5 from J, leaving 6 bases between them. The CDR3 sequence: CASSGRNEQYF. The CDR3 nucleotides are TGCGCCAGCAGTGGTCGAAACGAGCAGTACTTC.

V gene TRBV20-1 combines with J gene TRBJ1-4; no reliable D call. This CDR3 contains 14 residues. V shed 0 bases and J shed 3 bases, with 8 bases lying between them. Germline CDR1 is DFQATT and CDR2 is SNEGSKA (reference sequence). This chain's CDR3 is CSARDFQANEKLFF. In nucleotides, the CDR3 is TGCAGTGCTAGAGATTTCCAGGCTAATGAAAAACTGTTTTTT.

The rearrangement links TRBV5-6 to TRBJ1-3; tentatively, D is TRBD1 (6 bases). CDR3 length: 15 residues. The V gene's germline CDR1 is SGHDT and CDR2 YYEEEE. The V end lost 4 bases, the J end lost 7 bases, and 18 bases lay between the germline ends. The CDR3 reads CASSAFRGTMNTIYF. In DNA, the CDR3 is TGTGCCAGCAGCGCGTTCAGGGGAACGATGAACACCATATATTTT.

The chain has TRBV6-1 and TRBJ2-7; no definite D call. Germline lookup yields CDR1 MNHNS and CDR2 SASEGT. V was shortened by 1 base and J by 1 base, with 11 bases between the two germline ends. The CDR3 contains 15 residues. The CDR3 nucleotides read TGTGCCAGCAGTGAAGAAGCAGGCGCATCCTACGAGCAGTACTTC. Protein sequence: CASSEEAGASYEQYF.

V usage is TRBV20-1 and J usage is TRBJ2-2, with D hard to call. The CDR3 spans 11 residues. CDR1 is DFQATT and CDR2 is SNEGSKA in the germline V gene (reference sequence). V lost 0 bases, J lost 6 bases, and 2 bases lay in between. Here the CDR3 reads CSAREAGELFF. DNA for the CDR3: TGCAGTGCTAGAGAGGCCGGGGAGCTGTTTTTT.

Ten or more counts support this clonotype. V gene TRBV20-1 combines with J gene TRBJ1-1; perhaps TRBD1 as D (6 bases). The germline V gene encodes CDR1 DFQATT and CDR2 SNEGSKA (reference sequence). V lost 6 bases and J 1 base, leaving 9 bases between the germline ends. The CDR3 length is 12 residues. In DNA, the CDR3 is TGCAGTGCCGGACAGCCGAACACTGAAGCTTTCTTT. Its translation: CSAGQPNTEAFF.

The chain carries TRBV6-4 and TRBJ2-1; D gene unclear. The germline CDR1 and CDR2 sequences are MRHNA and SNTAGT. This CDR3 has 15 residues. V was shortened by 5 bases and J by 6 bases, with 17 bases between the two germline ends. CDR3 loop: CASSPASSGSNEQFF. CDR3 sequence (DNA): TGTGCCAGCAGTCCCGCCTCATCCGGCTCCAATGAGCAGTTCTTC.

Here the CDR3 DNA reads TGTGCCAGCAGTGAATCAGGCAGGAGGCATGGCTACACCTTC. Its translation: CASSESGRRHGYTF. The chain carries TRBV25-1 and TRBJ1-2; D unclear. The CDR3 runs to 14 residues. Germline V gene data show CDR1 as MGHDK and CDR2 as SYGVNS. Trimming cost V 1 base and J 6 bases, with 12 bases left between them.

This clonotype showed up just a few times. V usage is TRBV28 and J usage is TRBJ1-1, with TRBD1 matching 9 bases. The V segment lost 7 bases and the J segment 6 bases; nucleotides outside the gene matches: 12. The germline gives CDR1 MDHEN, CDR2 SYDVKM. The CDR3 spans 15 residues. The CDR3 sequence is CASKSAGQGFAEAFF. In DNA form, the CDR3 reads TGTGCCAGCAAGTCCGCGGGACAGGGTTTCGCTGAAGCTTTCTTT.

This clonotype was seen at least ten times. This chain uses TRBV27 with TRBJ2-5; a possible D gene is TRBD2 (6 bases). The CDR3 spans 17 residues. Trimming pared 4 bases from V and 0 bases from J, leaving 18 bases between. Germline CDR1 is MNHEY and CDR2 is SMNVEV (reference sequence). As DNA, the CDR3 is TGTGCCAGCAGTTGGAATGGGGACTTAAAGTACCAAGAGACCCAGTACTTC. This translates into CASSWNGDLKYQETQYF.

This clonotype was observed a few times. The chain uses TRBV11-2 and TRBJ2-7; D possibly corresponds to TRBD2 (6 bases). V shed 1 base and J shed 9 bases, with 25 bases lying between them. The CDR3 consists of 17 residues. Germline V lookup: CDR1 SGHAT, CDR2 FQNNGV. The DNA for the CDR3 is TGTGCCAGCAGCTTAGGATTTTTGAGGGAGGACCGCCTGGGGCAGTACTTC. As protein: CASSLGFLREDRLGQYF.

J is TRBJ2-2 and V is TRBV5-1; the D is unclear. Germline CDR1 and CDR2: SGHRS and YFSETQ. This CDR3 is 15 amino acids long. Trimming took off 0 bases at V and 0 bases at J, with 6 bases between the two ends. The CDR3 loop is CASSLVLANTGELFF. The CDR3 DNA follows: TGCGCCAGCAGCTTGGTGCTCGCGAACACCGGGGAGCTGTTTTTT.

CDR3 bases: TGTGCCAGCAGCTTATTTGGGGGCCAAGAGACCCAGTACTTC. Protein product: CASSLFGGQETQYF. This sequence joins TRBV7-3 and TRBJ2-5; D is perhaps TRBD1 or TRBD2 (5 bases each). The CDR3 length is 14 residues. CDR1 SGHTA and CDR2 FQGTGA come from the germline V gene. Between the trimmed V and J ends, which lost 2 bases and 1 base, there was a span of 8 bases.

This clonotype was counted at least ten times. The CDR3 loop is CASSLGGGGSGNTIYF. The CDR3 DNA reads as TGTGCCAGCAGCTTAGGCGGAGGGGGGTCTGGAAACACCATATATTTT. This chain uses TRBV7-9 with TRBJ1-3; possibly TRBD1 for D (6 bases). This CDR3 has 16 amino acids. V lost 1 base, J lost 1 base, and 11 bases lay in between. CDR1 is SEHNR, CDR2 FQNEAQ, per germline (reference sequence).

This clonotype has a handful of counts. The gene calls are TRBV9 and TRBJ1-6; TRBD1 agrees at 8 bases. CDR1 is SGDLS and CDR2 is YYNGEE in the germline V gene. This CDR3 is 14 amino acids long. V shed 2 bases, J shed 9 bases, and the junction held 4 bases outside the gene matches. This CDR3 is CASSVTGGSSPLHF. The CDR3 coding sequence is TGTGCCAGCAGCGTTACAGGGGGTAGTTCACCCCTCCACTTT.

This clonotype appeared many times. The V and J genes are TRBV7-2 and TRBJ2-7; no definite D call. The V end lost 0 bases, the J end lost 6 bases, and 12 bases lay between the germline ends. Germline assignment: CDR1 SGHTA and CDR2 FQGNSA. CDR3 length: 14 residues. The CDR3 DNA is TGTGCCAGCAGCTTAGCTGGGTCAAGGCGCGAGCAGTACTTC. As protein: CASSLAGSRREQYF.

The gene calls are TRBV27 and TRBJ2-3; D is uncertain. This CDR3 has 12 residues. Germline CDR1 and CDR2: MNHEY and SMNVEV (reference sequence). V was trimmed by 4 bases and J by 2 bases, leaving 4 bases between them. CDR3 loop: CASSSYTDTQYF. The CDR3 DNA reads as TGTGCCAGCAGTTCATACACAGATACGCAGTATTTT.